What follows are 3 T cell receptor beta chains derived from one specimen sequenced in a study of cytomegalovirus exposure and HLA in healthy donors. Clones were read by immunoSEQ multiplex PCR, and TCRdb kept only the in-frame ones, dropping some. The sample has about 110,000 clones, about 88% seen once. Input material: PBMCs. Source of these receptors: a woman aged 18-29 years in good health and CMV-seropositive.

The chain uses TRBV5-1 and TRBJ1-1; 9 bases are a match to TRBD1. Germline V gene data show CDR1 as SGHRS and CDR2 as YFSETQ. CDR3 size: 17 residues. The V segment lost 3 bases and the J segment 0 bases; nucleotides outside the gene matches: 9. The CDR3 bases are TGCGCCAGCAGCTCGACCGAAAACAGGGGGCTGAACACTGAAGCTTTCTTT. It encodes CASSSTENRGLNTEAFF.

V usage is TRBV18 and J usage is TRBJ2-5, with D maybe TRBD2 (6 bases). V was pared by 2 bases and J by 2 bases, with 15 bases between. The length of the CDR3 is 16 residues. Germline assignment: CDR1 KGHSH and CDR2 LQKENI. In DNA, the CDR3 is TGTGCCAGCTCACCAATGAATAGCGGAGGACAAGAGACCCAGTACTTC. Residues: CASSPMNSGGQETQYF.

The gene calls are TRBV27 and TRBJ1-1; D is unclear. Looked up from germline, CDR1 is MNHEY and CDR2 is SMNVEV (reference sequence). V lost 4 bases, J lost 0 bases, and 12 bases lay in between. The CDR3 consists of 15 residues. The CDR3 here is CASSSPHEVNTEAFF. CDR3 bases: TGTGCCAGCAGTTCCCCTCACGAGGTGAACACTGAAGCTTTCTTT.